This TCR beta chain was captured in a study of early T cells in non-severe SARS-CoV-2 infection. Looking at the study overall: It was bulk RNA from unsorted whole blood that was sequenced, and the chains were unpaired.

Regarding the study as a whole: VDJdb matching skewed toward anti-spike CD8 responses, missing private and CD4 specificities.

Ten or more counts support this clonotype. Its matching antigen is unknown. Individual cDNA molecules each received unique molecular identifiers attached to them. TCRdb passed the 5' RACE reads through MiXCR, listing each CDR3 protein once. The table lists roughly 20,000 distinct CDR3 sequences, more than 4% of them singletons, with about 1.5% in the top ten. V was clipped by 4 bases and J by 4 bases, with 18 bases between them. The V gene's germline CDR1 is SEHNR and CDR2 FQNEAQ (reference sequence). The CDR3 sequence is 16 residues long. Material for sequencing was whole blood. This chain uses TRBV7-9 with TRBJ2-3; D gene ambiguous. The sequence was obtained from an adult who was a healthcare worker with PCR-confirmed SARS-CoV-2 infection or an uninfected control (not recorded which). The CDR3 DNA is TGTGCCAGCAGCTCGCTTAGGGCTCGGAGAGCAGATACGCAGTATTTT. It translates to CASSSLRARRADTQYF.